This T cell receptor beta chain was sequenced during a study of neurological immune-mediated disorders. The unsorted libraries were generated from a total of 2 million PBMCs, which had been stored in RNAlater at -80 C. Using its own MiXCR run on the 5' RACE reads, TCRdb lists one record per CDR3 protein. Here the sample spans approximately 30,000 distinct CDR3 sequences, about 16% being singletons. CDR3 length: 12 amino acids. With V trimmed by 5 bases and J by 7 bases, 2 bases remained unmatched. Germline lookup yields CDR1 SGHTA and CDR2 FQGNSA. Only a few counts were recorded for this clonotype. Sequencing was carried out using PBMCs. The chain has TRBV7-2 and TRBJ1-5; TRBD1 aligns across 7 bases. The sequence derives from a man between 65 and 85 years old in good health. CDR3 region: CASSQTGQPQHF. CDR3 DNA sequence: TGTGCCAGCAGCCAGACAGGGCAGCCCCAGCATTTT.